Listed below are T cell receptor beta chains from one sample, sequenced in a study of graft-versus-host responses after intestinal transplantation. Assay used: immunoSEQ multiplex PCR; TCRdb lists only in-frame clones, some missing. Of about 57,000 clones listed, around 90% are singletons. Sequences were derived from PBMCs, sampled 26 days after transplant. These receptors all come from a human patient who received an intestinal transplant, so some T cells may come from the graft donor. Both conserved end residues are part of each CDR3. Fields, in order: clone size, D gene, J gene, V gene, CDR3 DNA, CDR3 protein. A D gene is named only where the DNA matches it firmly. Clone sizes are given selectively: once, few, many, or a class where the clone is expanded.

>.|.|TRBJ2-7|TRBV7-9
TGTGCCACCCTTGGCGGGGCGAGCTCCTACGAGCAGTACTTC
CATLGGASSYEQYF
>.|TRBD1|TRBJ1-6|TRBV19
TGTGCCAGTAGTCGGACAGGGGATAATTCACCCCTCCACTTT
CASSRTGDNSPLHF
>.|TRBD1|TRBJ2-7|TRBV20-1
TGCAGTGCTAGAGGAACAGGGGTGCAGTACTTC
CSARGTGVQYF
>.|.|TRBJ1-1|TRBV28
TGTGCCAGCATCGGGGGGGCGTATACTGAAGCTTTCTTT
CASIGGAYTEAFF
>.|TRBD2|TRBJ2-3|TRBV7-9
TGTGCCAGCAGCTTATTGGAGCGGGGGGTCTCCACAGATACGCAGTATTTT
CASSLLERGVSTDTQYF
>.|.|TRBJ2-7|TRBV7-2
TGTGCCAGCAGCTTAGTAGTGTGGAGTTACTACGAGCAGTACTTC
CASSLVVWSYYEQYF
>.|TRBD1|TRBJ1-6|TRBV30
TGTGCCTGGAGTACGGGAGGGACAGGGAATTCACCCCTCCACTTT
CAWSTGGTGNSPLHF
>.|TRBD1|TRBJ2-1|TRBV5-4
TGTGCCAGCAGCTTAGTACAGGGGGCGAATGAGCAGTTCTTC
CASSLVQGANEQFF
>.|TRBD1|TRBJ2-7|TRBV6-6
TGTGCCAGCAGGGAGAAGGGACAGGGCCACGAGCAGTACTTC
CASREKGQGHEQYF
>.|TRBD1|TRBJ2-3|TRBV28
TGTGCCAGCAGTTCACAGGGGGGAGGAACAGATACGCAGTATTTT
CASSSQGGGTDTQYF
>once|.|TRBJ2-5|TRBV6-7
TGTGCCAGCAGCCAACGAACTAGCTTCGTGGAGACCCAGTACTTC
CASSQRTSFVETQYF
>few|.|TRBJ1-6|TRBV28
TGTGCCAGCAGTTTCCGGAGGGAAATCTCACCCCTCCACTTT
CASSFRREISPLHF
>.|.|TRBJ1-5|TRBV2
TGTGCCAGCAGTAGGGGATATAGCAATCAGCCCCAGCATTTT
CASSRGYSNQPQHF
>.|.|TRBJ2-1|TRBV5-1
TGCGCCAGCAGCTTGGTGGCGCGGGCGGTCACTGAGCAGTTCTTC
CASSLVARAVTEQFF
>.|.|TRBJ1-2|TRBV2
TGTGCCAGCAGTGAAAGGCGGGACTCAGCTAACTATGGCTACACCTTC
CASSERRDSANYGYTF
>.|TRBD1|TRBJ2-6|TRBV11-2
TGTGCCAGCCTGGGACAGGGGCCTGCTGGGGCCAACGTCCTGACTTTC
CASLGQGPAGANVLTF
>.|.|TRBJ2-1|TRBV11-2
TGTGCCAGCAGCTTAGCGGGGAATGAGCAGTTCTTC
CASSLAGNEQFF
>.|TRBD2|TRBJ2-1|TRBV9
TGTGCCAGCAGCGTAGCGGGAGGAAACTCCTACAATGAGCAGTTCTTC
CASSVAGGNSYNEQFF
>.|.|TRBJ2-1|TRBV7-6
TGTGCCAGCAGCTTGGGGGGGCCGTACAATGAGCAGTTCTTC
CASSLGGPYNEQFF
>.|.|TRBJ2-2|TRBV28
TGTGCCAGTAGCATTTTTACCGGGGAGCTGTTTTTT
CASSIFTGELFF
>.|.|TRBJ2-5|TRBV4-3
TGCGCCAGCAGCCAGAGGGACTACCAAGAGACCCAGTACTTC
CASSQRDYQETQYF
>.|TRBD1|TRBJ1-5|TRBV6-1
TGTGCCAGCAGTGAACAAGGATGGACAGGCGATCAGCCCCAGCATTTT
CASSEQGWTGDQPQHF
>.|TRBD1|TRBJ1-2|TRBV6-6
TGTGCCAGCAGTTACGGGCTGGGGACAGCCTTCTATGGCTACACCTTC
CASSYGLGTAFYGYTF
>.|TRBD2|TRBJ2-7|TRBV10-3
TGTGCCATCAGTGAGTCGGTGACTAGCGGACCCTACGAGCAGTACTTC
CAISESVTSGPYEQYF
>.|TRBD1|TRBJ1-2|TRBV15
TGTGCCACCAGCAGAGATCCAGACCACAGGGGAAAAGGCTACACCTTC
CATSRDPDHRGKGYTF
>.|TRBD2|TRBJ2-3|TRBV7-8
TGTGCCAGCAGCTTTGGGACTAGCGGGGGTACAACAGATACGCAGTATTTT
CASSFGTSGGTTDTQYF
>.|TRBD2|TRBJ2-1|TRBV7-6
TGTGCCAGCAGCTTAACGGCGGGAGAGGTCTATAATGAGCAGTTCTTC
CASSLTAGEVYNEQFF
>.|.|TRBJ1-5|TRBV27
TGTGCCAGCAGTTTGGCGGGACTTCACGATCAGCCCCAGCATTTT
CASSLAGLHDQPQHF
>.|.|TRBJ2-7|TRBV18
TGTGCCAGCTCACCCGCCAGTCCGGGCTCCTACGAGCAGTACTTC
CASSPASPGSYEQYF
>.|TRBD2|TRBJ2-1|TRBV4-2
TGTGCCAGCAGCCAAGATTTATCAGCGGGGGTTTACAATGAGCAGTTCTTC
CASSQDLSAGVYNEQFF
>.|TRBD1|TRBJ2-1|TRBV28
TGTGCCAGCAGTCCTGTCGGGGCAGGGGGCCCCTACAATGAGCAGTTCTTC
CASSPVGAGGPYNEQFF
>medium-sized|TRBD1|TRBJ1-2|TRBV19
TGTGCCAGTAGTAAGCCTGGGACAGGCTATGGCTACACCTTC
CASSKPGTGYGYTF
>.|TRBD1|TRBJ1-2|TRBV14
TGTGCCAGCAGCCGCACTCGGCGGGGACAGGGGCCTAACTATGGCTACACCTTC
CASSRTRRGQGPNYGYTF
>.|TRBD2|TRBJ2-1|TRBV11-2
TGTGCCAGCAGCTTACTAGGCGGGAGCCGGGGTGAGCAGTTCTTC
CASSLLGGSRGEQFF
>.|.|TRBJ2-2|TRBV7-9
TGTGCCAGCAGCTTATTGAGTGTAACCGGGGAGCTGTTTTTT
CASSLLSVTGELFF
>.|.|TRBJ1-4|TRBV28
TGTGCCAGCAGTTTTGGACTACCTGGGGAAAAACTGTTTTTT
CASSFGLPGEKLFF
>.|.|TRBJ1-5|TRBV28
TGTGCCAGCAGTTTGCGGCAGGGTGGGCCCCAGCATTTT
CASSLRQGGPQHF
>.|TRBD1|TRBJ1-4|TRBV5-8
TGTGCCAGCAGCCGGCATACCGGGACAGGGGGGGGTGAAAAACTGTTTTTT
CASSRHTGTGGGEKLFF
>.|TRBD2|TRBJ2-4|TRBV9
TGTGCCAGCAGCCGGCTTAGCGGGGGGGCGAAAGGCAAAAACATTCAGTACTTC
CASSRLSGGAKGKNIQYF
>once|.|TRBJ1-1|TRBV19
TGTGCCAGTAAAAAGGGAGGTGGCACTGAAGCTTTCTTT
CASKKGGGTEAFF